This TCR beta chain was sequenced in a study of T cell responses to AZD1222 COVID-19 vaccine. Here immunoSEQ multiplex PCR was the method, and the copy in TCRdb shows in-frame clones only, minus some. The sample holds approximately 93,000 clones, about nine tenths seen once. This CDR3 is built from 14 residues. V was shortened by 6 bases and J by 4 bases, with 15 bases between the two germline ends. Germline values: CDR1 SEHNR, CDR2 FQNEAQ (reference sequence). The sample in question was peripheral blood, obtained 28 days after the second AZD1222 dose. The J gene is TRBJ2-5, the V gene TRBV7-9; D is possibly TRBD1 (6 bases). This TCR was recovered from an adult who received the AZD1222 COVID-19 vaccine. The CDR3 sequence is CASSRGQIVETQYF. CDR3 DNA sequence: TGTGCCAGCAGTCGTGGACAGATCGTAGAGACCCAGTACTTC.